This T cell receptor (beta chain) was sequenced in a study of T cells after posttransplantation cyclophosphamide listed by TCRdb under 2016. Some background on the complete study: The study tracked T cell repertoire reconstitution by TRB sequencing after myeloablative bone marrow transplantation using posttransplantation cyclophosphamide as GVHD prophylaxis. Samples from 30 to 35 PTCy-treated patients, along with samples from roughly 15 of their related bone marrow donors, underwent antigen receptor sequencing. Blood from all 30 or so PTCy patients with 1-year posttransplant specimens was subjected to TRB sequencing. Because TRA and TRB clonality correlated tightly in about 10 samples, later TCR analyses were limited to TRB. TRB sequencing was also done on up to 3 additional blood samples from 2 to 5.2 years after transplant in 3 patients, and on pretransplant blood from several patients. Public TRB sequences were checked against a database of over 3,000 sequences associated with responses to pathogens, tumor antigens, self-antigens and alloantigens. Study-wide findings and limitations: Across roughly 49 patients, TRB clonality was highly associated with recipient CMV seropositivity and CMV reactivation, and diversity in PTCy patients was similar to diversity in CNI/methotrexate controls. The TRB repertoires of T cells infiltrating skin or the GI tract showed only limited overlap with the TRB repertoires found in blood. At 1-2 months, donor-recipient similarity was low but rose over the first year, and the later blood repertoires were often dominated by donor CD8+ memory clones.

This clone occurred a few times. What this receptor recognizes is not known. No much larger clone exists at a distance of one base, and base qualities are not known. Peripheral blood samples were provided by related bone marrow donors on the day of marrow donation. Peripheral blood and bone marrow mononuclear cells were isolated by Ficoll-Hypaque density centrifugation and were cryopreserved. At the junction V is shortened by 6 bases and J by 7 bases; bases outside the gene matches: 5. Reading the germline V gene gives CDR1 MNHEY and CDR2 SVGAGI. From its cysteine to its phenylalanine, the CDR3 spans 14 amino acids. Only the CDR3 region is kept as DNA, spanning 42 bases read in frame from base 1. Genomic DNA was the input for TRB sequencing, which was run either with the immunoSEQ assay at survey resolution or with the hsTCRB kit. Per the original workflow: The immunoSEQ software handled initial read processing, and the LymphoSeq R package was used for repertoire analyses. Clonality was computed as 1 minus normalized Shannon entropy; Gini coefficient was also calculated for each TRB dataset. Phenotypes of unsorted samples were inferred by mapping TRB sequences from sorted subsets of the recipient or donor onto the same recipient's unsorted samples. TCRdb took this table from immuneACCESS and kept in-frame rearrangements with V and J called. Such tables lack part of the clones; where checked against another copy, unresolved V genes explain under half of the gap, and the rest is unexplained. That table is the source of V, J and clone size, and D and trimming were worked out from the DNA. Listed for this sample are over 30,000 clones, none observed only a single time. 3.5% to 5.5% of the sample is in the top ten clones.

This TCR derives from a woman aged 45-59 years in good health and a related stem cell transplant donor. This chain joins TRBV6-5 to TRBJ1-6, and TRBD1 aligns with 8 junction nucleotides. Sequenced input: PBMCs. The CDR3 has the sequence CASSTGQGNSPLHF. The sequenced DNA is TGTGCCAGCAGCACCGGACAGGGAAATTCACCCCTCCACTTT.